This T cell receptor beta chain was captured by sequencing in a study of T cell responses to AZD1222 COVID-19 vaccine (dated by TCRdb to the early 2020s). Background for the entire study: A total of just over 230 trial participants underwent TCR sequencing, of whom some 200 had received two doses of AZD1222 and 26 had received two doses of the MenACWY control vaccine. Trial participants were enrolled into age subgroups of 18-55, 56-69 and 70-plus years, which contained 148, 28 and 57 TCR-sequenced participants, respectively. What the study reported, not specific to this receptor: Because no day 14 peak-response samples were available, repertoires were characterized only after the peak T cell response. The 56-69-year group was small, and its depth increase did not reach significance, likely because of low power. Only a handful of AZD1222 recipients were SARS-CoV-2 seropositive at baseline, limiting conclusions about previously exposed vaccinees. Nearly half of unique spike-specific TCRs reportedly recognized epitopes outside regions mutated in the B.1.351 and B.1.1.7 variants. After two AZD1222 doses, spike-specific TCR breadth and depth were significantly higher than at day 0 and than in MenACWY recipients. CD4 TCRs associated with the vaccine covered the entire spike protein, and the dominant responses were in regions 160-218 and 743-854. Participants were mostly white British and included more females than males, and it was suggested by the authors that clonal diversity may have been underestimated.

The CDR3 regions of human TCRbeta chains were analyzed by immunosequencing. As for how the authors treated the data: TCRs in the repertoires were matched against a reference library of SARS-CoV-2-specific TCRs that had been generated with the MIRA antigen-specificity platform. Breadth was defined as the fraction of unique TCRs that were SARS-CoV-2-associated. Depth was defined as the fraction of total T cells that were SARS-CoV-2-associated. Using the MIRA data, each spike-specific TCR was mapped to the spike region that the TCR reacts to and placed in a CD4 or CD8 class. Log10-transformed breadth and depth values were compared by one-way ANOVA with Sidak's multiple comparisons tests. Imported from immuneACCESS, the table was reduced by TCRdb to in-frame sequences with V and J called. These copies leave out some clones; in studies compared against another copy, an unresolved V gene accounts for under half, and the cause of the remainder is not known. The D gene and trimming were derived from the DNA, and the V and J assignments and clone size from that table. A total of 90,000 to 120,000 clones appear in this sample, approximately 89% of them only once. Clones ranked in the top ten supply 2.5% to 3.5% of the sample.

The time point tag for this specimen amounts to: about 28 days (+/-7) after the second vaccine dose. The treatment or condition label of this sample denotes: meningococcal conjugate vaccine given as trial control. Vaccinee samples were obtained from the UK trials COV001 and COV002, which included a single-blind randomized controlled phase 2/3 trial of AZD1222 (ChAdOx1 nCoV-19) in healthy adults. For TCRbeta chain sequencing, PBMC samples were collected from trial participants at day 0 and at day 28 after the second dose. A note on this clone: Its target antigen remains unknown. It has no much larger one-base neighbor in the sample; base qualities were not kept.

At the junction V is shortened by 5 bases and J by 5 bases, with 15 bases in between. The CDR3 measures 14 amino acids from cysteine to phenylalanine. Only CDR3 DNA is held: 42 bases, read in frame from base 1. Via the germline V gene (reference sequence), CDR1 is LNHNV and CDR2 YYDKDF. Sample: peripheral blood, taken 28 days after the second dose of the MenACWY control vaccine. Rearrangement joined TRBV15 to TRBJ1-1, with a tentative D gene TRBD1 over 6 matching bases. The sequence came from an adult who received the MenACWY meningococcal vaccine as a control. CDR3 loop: CATSLGASGTEAFF. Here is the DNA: TGTGCCACCAGCCTGGGGGCATCGGGGACTGAAGCTTTCTTT.